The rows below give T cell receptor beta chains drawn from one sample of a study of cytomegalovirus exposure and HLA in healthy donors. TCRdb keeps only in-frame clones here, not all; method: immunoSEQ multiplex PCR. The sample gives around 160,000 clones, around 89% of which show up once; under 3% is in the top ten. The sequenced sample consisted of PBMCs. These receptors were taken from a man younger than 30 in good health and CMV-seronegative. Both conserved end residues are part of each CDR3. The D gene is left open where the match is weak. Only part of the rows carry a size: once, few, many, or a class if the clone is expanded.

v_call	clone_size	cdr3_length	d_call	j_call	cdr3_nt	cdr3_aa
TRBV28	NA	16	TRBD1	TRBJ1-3	TGTGCCAGCAGTTCACCCGGGACAGGGGATGGAAACACCATATATTTT	CASSSPGTGDGNTIYF
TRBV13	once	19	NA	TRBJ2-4	TGTGCCAGCAGCTTAGGCCTGGGGGCCGGACAAATAGCCAAAAACATTCAGTACTTC	CASSLGLGAGQIAKNIQYF
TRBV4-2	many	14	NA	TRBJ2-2	TGTGCCAGCAGCCAGCGCGGGGACACCGGGGAGCTGTTTTTT	CASSQRGDTGELFF
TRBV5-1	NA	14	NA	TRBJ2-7	TGCGCCAGCACCTTCGGGGGAGGATCGGGAGAGCAGTACTTC	CASTFGGGSGEQYF
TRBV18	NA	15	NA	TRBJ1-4	TGTGCCAGCGCCAATTGGGGCACAACTAATGAAAAACTGTTTTTT	CASANWGTTNEKLFF
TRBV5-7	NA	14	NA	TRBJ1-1	TGTGCCAGCAGCCCTCTATTCCAGGGCACTGAAGCTTTCTTT	CASSPLFQGTEAFF
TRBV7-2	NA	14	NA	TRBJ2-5	TGTGCCAGCAGCTTAGGAGTCGCTGAGGAGACCCAGTACTTC	CASSLGVAEETQYF
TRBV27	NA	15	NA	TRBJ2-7	TGTGCCAGCAGTTTATTTCACCCAGACTCCTACGAGCAGTACTTC	CASSLFHPDSYEQYF
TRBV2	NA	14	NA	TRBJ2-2	TGTGCCAGCACCCCCGGCGGGGCCACCGGGGAGCTGTTTTTT	CASTPGGATGELFF
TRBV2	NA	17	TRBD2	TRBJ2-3	TGTGCCAGCAGTGGGGAGGGACCTAGCGGGAGTCGGGATACGCAGTATTTT	CASSGEGPSGSRDTQYF
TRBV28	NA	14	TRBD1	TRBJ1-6	TGTGCCAGCAGCAACCCAGGACAGGGGGTTTCCCTCCACTTT	CASSNPGQGVSLHF
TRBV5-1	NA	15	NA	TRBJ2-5	TGCGCCAGCAGCCCAGGGGGACTAGTATTAGAGACCCAGTACTTC	CASSPGGLVLETQYF
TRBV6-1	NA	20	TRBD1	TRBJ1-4	TGTGCCAGCAGTGAAGCGATAGGGACAGGGGGGACCGCAACTAATGAAAAACTGTTTTTT	CASSEAIGTGGTATNEKLFF
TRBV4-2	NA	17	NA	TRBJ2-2	TGTGCCAGCAGCCTACCCAGGGGGCGGGAGACCACCGGGGAGCTGTTTTTT	CASSLPRGRETTGELFF
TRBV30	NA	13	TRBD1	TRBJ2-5	TGTGCCTGGAGGCAGACAGGGGAAGAGACCCAGTACTTC	CAWRQTGEETQYF
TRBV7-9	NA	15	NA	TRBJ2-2	TGTGCCAGCAGCTTAGGACAGGGAGGCACCGGGGAGCTGTTTTTT	CASSLGQGGTGELFF
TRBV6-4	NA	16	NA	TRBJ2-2	TGTGCCAGCAGTGATGTTGGGACATCGAACACCGGGGAGCTGTTTTTT	CASSDVGTSNTGELFF
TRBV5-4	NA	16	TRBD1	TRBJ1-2	TGTGCCAGCAGCTTGGATGTGACAGGGGGCGCGGATGGCTACACCTTC	CASSLDVTGGADGYTF
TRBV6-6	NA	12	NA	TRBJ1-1	TGTGCCAGCCTAACTCACCCCGGGGAAGCTTTCTTT	CASLTHPGEAFF
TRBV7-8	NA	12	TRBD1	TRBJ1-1	TGTGCCAGCAGCCCAAAACAGGGGGAAGCTTTCTTT	CASSPKQGEAFF
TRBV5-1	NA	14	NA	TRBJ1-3	TGCGCCAGCACTGAAGGCGGGGCTGGAAACACCATATATTTT	CASTEGGAGNTIYF
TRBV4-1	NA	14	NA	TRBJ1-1	TGCGCCAGCAGCTCCGACAGTCTCAGCACTGAAGCTTTCTTT	CASSSDSLSTEAFF
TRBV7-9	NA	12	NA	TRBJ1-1	TGTGCCAGCAGCCTAGGGGCCCTTGAAGCTTTCTTT	CASSLGALEAFF
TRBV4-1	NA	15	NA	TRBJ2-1	TGCGCCAGCAGCCAAGAGCGAGGAAACAACAATGAGCAGTTCTTC	CASSQERGNNNEQFF
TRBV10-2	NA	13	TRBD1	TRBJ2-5	TGCGCCAGCAGCCGGACAGGGGACGAGACCCAGTACTTC	CASSRTGDETQYF
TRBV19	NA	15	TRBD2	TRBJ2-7	TGTGCCAGTAGTATGGTGATAGCGGGTGCCTACGAGCAGTACTTC	CASSMVIAGAYEQYF
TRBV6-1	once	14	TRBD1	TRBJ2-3	TGTGCCAGCACCCTGGACAGGGTCGTGGATACGCAGTATTTT	CASTLDRVVDTQYF
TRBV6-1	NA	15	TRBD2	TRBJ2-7	TGTGCCAGCAGCCCTACACTAGCGGGAAGCTACGAGCAGTACTTC	CASSPTLAGSYEQYF
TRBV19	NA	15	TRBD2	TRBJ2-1	TGTGCCAGCCTACTATCGGCTAGCGGATACAATGAGCAGTTCTTC	CASLLSASGYNEQFF
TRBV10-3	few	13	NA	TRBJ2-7	TGTGCCATCAGTCCAGGACAATTCGACGAGCAGTACTTC	CAISPGQFDEQYF
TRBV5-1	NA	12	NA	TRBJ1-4	TGCGCCAGCAGCTCCGGGGGTGAAAAACTGTTTTTT	CASSSGGEKLFF
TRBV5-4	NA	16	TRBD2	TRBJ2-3	TGTGCCAGCAGCTTGATCACTAGCGGGGGCACAGATACGCAGTATTTT	CASSLITSGGTDTQYF
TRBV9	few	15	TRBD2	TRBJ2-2	TGTGCCAGCAGCGCTGGGACTAGCCCGTCCGGGGAGCTGTTTTTT	CASSAGTSPSGELFF
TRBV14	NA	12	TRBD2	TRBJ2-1	TGTGCCAGCAGCCAAAGCGGGGTAGAGGAGTTCTTC	CASSQSGVEEFF
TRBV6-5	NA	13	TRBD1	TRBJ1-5	TGTGCCAGCAGACAGGGGGCGGATCAGCCCCAGCATTTT	CASRQGADQPQHF
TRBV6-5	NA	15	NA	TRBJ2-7	TGTGCCAGCAGCCGTACCGTGGGGGCGATTTACGAGCAGTACTTC	CASSRTVGAIYEQYF
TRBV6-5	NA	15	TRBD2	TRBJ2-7	TGTGCCAGCAGTTACTCTAGCGGGAATACCTACGAGCAGTACTTC	CASSYSSGNTYEQYF
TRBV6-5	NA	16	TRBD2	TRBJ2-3	TGTGCCAGCAGTTACGCTGGCGGGGGGGCGGGGGAGACGCAGTATTTT	CASSYAGGGAGETQYF
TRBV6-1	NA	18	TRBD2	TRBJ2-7	TGTGCCAGCAGTGAAGCACCCCCTTCACTAGCGGGAGAAAAGGAGCAGTACTTC	CASSEAPPSLAGEKEQYF
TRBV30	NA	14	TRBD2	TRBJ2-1	TGTGCCTGGAGACGGCGGGGGGCCCGCAATGAGCAGTTCTTC	CAWRRRGARNEQFF
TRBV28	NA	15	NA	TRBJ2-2	TGTGCCACCGGGGAGGTCGGTAGAAGTACCGGGGAGCTGTTTTTT	CATGEVGRSTGELFF
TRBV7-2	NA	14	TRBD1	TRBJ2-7	TGTGCCAGCAGACCGGGACAGGGGCCCTACGAGCAGTACTTC	CASRPGQGPYEQYF
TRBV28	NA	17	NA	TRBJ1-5	TGTGCCAGCAGGGAGTCGGGCAGACTCGGGGGAGGTCAGCCCCAGCATTTT	CASRESGRLGGGQPQHF
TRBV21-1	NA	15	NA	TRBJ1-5	TGTGCCAGCAGCAAATTTACAGGGGGCGATCAGCCCCAGCATTTT	CASSKFTGGDQPQHF
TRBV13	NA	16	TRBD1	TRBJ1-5	TGTGCCAGCAGCTTGAGGGGTGGAGGGGGCACTCAGCCCCAGCATTTT	CASSLRGGGGTQPQHF
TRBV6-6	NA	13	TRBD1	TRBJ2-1	TGTGCCACTCGGGACAGCAGCTACAATGAGCAGTTCTTC	CATRDSSYNEQFF
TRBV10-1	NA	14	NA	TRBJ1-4	TGCGCCAGCAGTGCCCGGGACACCCCTGAAAAACTGTTTTTT	CASSARDTPEKLFF
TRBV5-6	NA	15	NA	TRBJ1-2	TGTGCCAGCAGCCGGGCTACTGGGGGCCACTATGGCTACACCTTC	CASSRATGGHYGYTF
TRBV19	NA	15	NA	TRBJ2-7	TGTGCCAGTAGTATAACGGGGTCAGGTTCCTACGAGCAGTACTTC	CASSITGSGSYEQYF
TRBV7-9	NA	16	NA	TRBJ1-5	TGTGCCAGCAGCAAAGATGGGGGGGTTCCCAATCAGCCCCAGCATTTT	CASSKDGGVPNQPQHF
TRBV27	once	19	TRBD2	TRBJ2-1	TGTGCCAGCATTCCAGAGGGCGGGACTAGCGGGGGCTCCTACAATGAGCAGTTCTTC	CASIPEGGTSGGSYNEQFF
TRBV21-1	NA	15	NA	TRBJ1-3	TGTGCCAGCAGCAGTACAGGGGGCTCTGGAAACACCATATATTTT	CASSSTGGSGNTIYF
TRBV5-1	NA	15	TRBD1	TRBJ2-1	TGCGCCAGCAGCTTAGGACAGGGCTCCTACAATGAGCAGTTCTTC	CASSLGQGSYNEQFF
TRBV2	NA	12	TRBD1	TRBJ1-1	TGTGCCAGCAGAACGACAGGGCCTGAAGCTTTCTTT	CASRTTGPEAFF
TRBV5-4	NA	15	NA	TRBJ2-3	TGTGCCAGCAGCCCTAAAACAGGGTCCTGGGATACGCAGTATTTT	CASSPKTGSWDTQYF
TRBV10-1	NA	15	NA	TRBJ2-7	TGCGCCAGGGACAGGTGGGACTCCAGCGTAGGCGAGCAGTACTTC	CARDRWDSSVGEQYF
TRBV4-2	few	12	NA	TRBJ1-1	TGTGCCAGCAGCCAAGCAAGGAGTGAAGCTTTCTTT	CASSQARSEAFF